The rows below give T cell receptor beta chains drawn from one sample of a study of blood T cell repertoires in COVID-19. Assay: immunoSEQ multiplex PCR; the TCRdb copy retains only in-frame clones and omits some. Among around 200,000 clones listed, around four fifths were seen once. Sample: peripheral blood. The receptors originated from a man aged 40-55 years with active or convalescent COVID-19. Each CDR3 is given with its conserved first and last residue. D genes are given only for firm matches. Where a row states a size, it is once, few, many or the class of an expanded clone; other rows omit it.

>TRBJ1-1|TRBV11-3|TRBD1|NA
CASSLRGQGSTEAFF
TGTGCCAGCAGCTTAAGGGGGCAGGGAAGCACTGAAGCTTTCTTT
>TRBJ1-4|TRBV29-1|TRBD1|NA
CSASQGATNEKLFF
TGCAGCGCCTCCCAGGGGGCAACTAATGAAAAACTGTTTTTT
>TRBJ1-2|TRBV19|NA|NA
CASSIQPGGYTF
TGTGCCAGTAGTATTCAACCAGGGGGCTACACCTTC
>TRBJ1-1|TRBV7-9|NA|NA
CASKNTGGTEAFF
TGTGCCAGCAAAAATACTGGAGGTACTGAAGCTTTCTTT
>TRBJ2-7|TRBV9|NA|NA
CASSTSDFSYEQYF
TGTGCCAGCAGCACCTCGGACTTCTCCTACGAGCAGTACTTC
>TRBJ1-5|TRBV6-1|NA|NA
CASSEDRFSNQPQHF
TGTGCCAGCAGTGAAGACAGGTTTAGCAATCAGCCCCAGCATTTT
>TRBJ2-7|TRBV12-5|TRBD2|NA
CASGSTSLYGEQYF
TGTGCTAGTGGTTCGACTAGCCTATATGGGGAGCAGTACTTC
>TRBJ1-2|TRBV25-1|NA|NA
CASGRDSNYGYTF
TGTGCCAGCGGCCGGGACTCCAACTATGGCTACACCTTC
>TRBJ2-7|TRBV11-2|TRBD1|once
CASSHGNRGSRYEQYF
TGTGCCAGCAGCCATGGGAACAGGGGATCCCGCTACGAGCAGTACTTC
>TRBJ2-7|TRBV4-1|NA|NA
CASSILQGSYEQYF
TGCGCCAGCAGCATCCTACAGGGATCGTACGAGCAGTACTTC
>TRBJ2-2|TRBV7-6|NA|NA
CASSHLLGELFF
TGTGCCAGCAGCCACCTACTCGGGGAGCTGTTTTTT
>TRBJ2-3|TRBV18|TRBD2|NA
CASSPRGGGPTDTQYF
TGTGCCAGCTCACCCCGGGGGGGCGGTCCAACAGATACGCAGTATTTT